The clone carrying this T cell receptor beta chain was detected a few times. The antigen remains unidentified. The TCR beta libraries were generated through quantitative 5'-RACE incorporating molecular barcodes. In TCRdb, the 5' RACE reads were re-called with MiXCR into one record per CDR3 protein. The table lists a few hundred thousand distinct CDR3 sequences, about 12% of them singletons, with 6.8% in the top ten. These data belong to a study of CD8 T cells in ankylosing spondylitis. Findings of the study overall: A motif of roughly eight highly homologous TCR beta variants was seen as apparently characteristic of ankylosing spondylitis blood. Clones tied to disease were said to be significantly enriched in matched ankylosing spondylitis synovial fluid. Disease-linked clones bore a CD8+ phenotype and were relatively rare in peripheral blood.

Trimming at V came to 1 base and at J to 2 bases, leaving 4 bases not matched to a gene. CDR1 and CDR2 from the germline V gene are MGHRA and YSYEKL. The CDR3 covers 16 residues. Sequencing used blood, either unsorted or a sorted T cell fraction (not recorded which). The chain links TRBV4-1 to TRBJ2-5; 10 bases fit TRBD2. This TCR came from a male donor with ankylosing spondylitis. CDR3 sequence: CASSQGLAGGQETQYF. CDR3 sequence (DNA): TGCGCCAGCAGCCAAGGATTAGCGGGAGGACAAGAGACCCAGTACTTC.